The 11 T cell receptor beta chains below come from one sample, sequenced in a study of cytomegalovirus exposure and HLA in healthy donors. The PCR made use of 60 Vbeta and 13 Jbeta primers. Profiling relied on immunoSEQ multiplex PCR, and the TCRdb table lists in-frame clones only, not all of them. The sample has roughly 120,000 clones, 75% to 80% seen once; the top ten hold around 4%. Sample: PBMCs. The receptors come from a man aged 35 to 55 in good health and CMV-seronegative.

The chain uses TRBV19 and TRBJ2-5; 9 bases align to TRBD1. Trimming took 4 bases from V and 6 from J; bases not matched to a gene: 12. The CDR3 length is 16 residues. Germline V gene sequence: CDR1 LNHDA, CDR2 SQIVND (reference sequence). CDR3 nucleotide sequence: TGTGCCAGTAGTACCTCCATGACAGGGGGTGTTCAGACCCAGTACTTC. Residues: CASSTSMTGGVQTQYF.

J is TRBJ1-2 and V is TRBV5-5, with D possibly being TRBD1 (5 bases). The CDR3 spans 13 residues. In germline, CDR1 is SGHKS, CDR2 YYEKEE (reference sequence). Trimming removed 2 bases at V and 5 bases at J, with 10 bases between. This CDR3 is CASSFGGGYGYTF. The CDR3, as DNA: TGTGCCAGCAGCTTCGGGGGAGGGTATGGCTACACCTTC.

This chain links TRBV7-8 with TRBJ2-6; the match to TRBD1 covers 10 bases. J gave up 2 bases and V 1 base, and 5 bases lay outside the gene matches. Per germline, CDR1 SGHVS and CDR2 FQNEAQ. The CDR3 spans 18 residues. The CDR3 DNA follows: TGTGCCAGCAGCTTAGGACAGGGGGCTGGTACTGGGGCCAACGTCCTGACTTTC. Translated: CASSLGQGAGTGANVLTF. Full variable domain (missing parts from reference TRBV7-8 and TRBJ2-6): GAGVSQSPRYKVAKRGQDVALRCDPISGHVSLFWYQQALGQGPEFLTYFQNEAQLDKSGLPSDRFFAERPEGSVSTLKIQRTQQEDSAVYLCASSLGQGAGTGANVLTFGAGSRLTVL.

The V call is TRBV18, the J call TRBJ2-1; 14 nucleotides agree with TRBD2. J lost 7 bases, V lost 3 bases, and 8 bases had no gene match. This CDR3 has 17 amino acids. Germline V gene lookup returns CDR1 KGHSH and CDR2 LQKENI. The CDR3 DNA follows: TGTGCCAGCTCACCGCCCCGACTAGCGGGGGGGCTGAATGAGCAGTTCTTC. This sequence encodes CASSPPRLAGGLNEQFF. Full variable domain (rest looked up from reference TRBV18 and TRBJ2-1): NAGVMQNPRHLVRRRGQEARLRCSPMKGHSHVYWYRQLPEEGLKFMVYLQKENIIDESGMPKERFSAEFPKEGPSILRIQQVVRGDSAAYFCASSPPRLAGGLNEQFFGPGTRLTVL.

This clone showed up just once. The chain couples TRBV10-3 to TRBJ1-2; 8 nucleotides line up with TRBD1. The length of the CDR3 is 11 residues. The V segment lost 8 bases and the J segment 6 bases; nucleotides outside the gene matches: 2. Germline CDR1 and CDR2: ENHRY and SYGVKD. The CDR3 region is CAIWTGNGYTF. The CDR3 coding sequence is TGTGCCATCTGGACAGGGAATGGCTACACCTTC.

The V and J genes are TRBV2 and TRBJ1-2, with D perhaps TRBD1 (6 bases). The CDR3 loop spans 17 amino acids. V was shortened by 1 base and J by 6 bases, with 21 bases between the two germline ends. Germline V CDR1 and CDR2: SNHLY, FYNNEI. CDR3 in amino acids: CASSEDPTYGGQDGYTF. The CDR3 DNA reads TGTGCCAGCAGTGAAGACCCCACCTACGGGGGGCAGGATGGCTACACCTTC. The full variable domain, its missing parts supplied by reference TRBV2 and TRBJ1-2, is EPEVTQTPSHQVTQMGQEVILRCVPISNHLYFYWYRQILGQKVEFLVSFYNNEISEKSEIFDDQFSVERPDGSNFTLKIRSTKLEDSAMYFCASSEDPTYGGQDGYTFGSGTRLTVV.

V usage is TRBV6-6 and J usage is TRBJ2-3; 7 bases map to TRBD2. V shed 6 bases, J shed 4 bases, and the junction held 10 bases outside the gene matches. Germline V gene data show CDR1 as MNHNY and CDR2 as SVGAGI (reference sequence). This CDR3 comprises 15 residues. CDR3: CASRLILSGADTQYF. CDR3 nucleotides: TGTGCCAGCAGGCTCATCCTCAGCGGGGCAGATACGCAGTATTTT.

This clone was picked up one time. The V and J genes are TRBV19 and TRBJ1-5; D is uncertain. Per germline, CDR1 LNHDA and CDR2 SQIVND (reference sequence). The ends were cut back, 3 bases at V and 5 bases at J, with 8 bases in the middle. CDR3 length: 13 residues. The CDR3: CASSIRGYQPQHF. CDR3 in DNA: TGTGCCAGTAGTATCCGGGGTTATCAGCCCCAGCATTTT. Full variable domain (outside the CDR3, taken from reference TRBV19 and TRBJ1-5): DGGITQSPKYLFRKEGQNVTLSCEQNLNHDAMYWYRQDPGQGLRLIYYSQIVNDFQKGDIAEGYSVSREKKESFPLTVTSAQKNPTAFYLCASSIRGYQPQHFGDGTRLSIL.

The CDR3 DNA reads as TGTGCCTGGACAGGGTTCGCAGATACGCAGTATTTT. The encoded protein is CAWTGFADTQYF. V is TRBV30 and J is TRBJ2-3; a weak D match, TRBD1 (5 bases). The CDR3 is made up of 12 amino acids. In germline, CDR1 is GTSNPN, CDR2 SVGIG (reference sequence). V gave up 4 bases and J gave up 4 bases, with 9 bases separating them.

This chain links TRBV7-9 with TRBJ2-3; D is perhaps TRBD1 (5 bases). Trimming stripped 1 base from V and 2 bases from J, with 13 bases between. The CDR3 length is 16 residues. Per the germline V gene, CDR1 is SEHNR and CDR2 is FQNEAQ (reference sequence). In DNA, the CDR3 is TGTGCCAGCAGCTTAGATTCTTGGGGCTCCACAGATACGCAGTATTTT. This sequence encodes CASSLDSWGSTDTQYF. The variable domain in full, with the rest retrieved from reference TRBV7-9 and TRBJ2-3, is DTGVSQNPRHKITKRGQNVTFRCDPISEHNRLYWYRQTLGQGPEFLTYFQNEAQLEKSRLLSDRFSAERPKGSFSTLEIQRTEQGDSAMYLCASSLDSWGSTDTQYFGPGTRLTVL.

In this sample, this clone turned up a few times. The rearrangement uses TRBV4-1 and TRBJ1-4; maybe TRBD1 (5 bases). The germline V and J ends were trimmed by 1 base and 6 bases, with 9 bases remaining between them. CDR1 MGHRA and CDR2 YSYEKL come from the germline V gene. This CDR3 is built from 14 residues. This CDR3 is CASSQVQGDEKLFF. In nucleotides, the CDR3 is TGCGCCAGCAGCCAAGTCCAGGGTGATGAAAAACTGTTTTTT.